This TCR beta chain was sequenced in a study of CD8+CD57+ T cells in acquired aplastic anemia. Turning to the study itself: Average DNA yield from sorted CD4+ and CD8+ cells was about 3 ug. General observations from the study: The same twenty-nine CD8+ CDR3 sequences occurred in patients and in controls.

Regarding this clonotype: Antigen unknown.

V shed 4 bases, J shed 7 bases, and the junction held 6 bases outside the gene matches. In germline, CDR1 is SQVTM, CDR2 ANQGSEA. The length of the CDR3 is 13 residues. The study profiled TCR beta VDJ and CDR3 using genomic DNA as template. MiXCR, run by TCRdb on the reads, gives a single entry per CDR3 protein. The profile shows approximately 99,000 distinct CDR3 sequences, approximately 49% of them singletons. Sequenced input: sorted CD4+, CD8+, or CD8+CD57+ T cells (not recorded which) from PBMCs. The rearrangement uses TRBV29-1 and TRBJ1-4; 7 bases are a match to TRBD1. The source is a human donor in good health, serving as a control. The CDR3 reads CSVGPTGPEKLFF. In nucleotides, the CDR3 is TGCAGCGTTGGGCCGACAGGGCCTGAAAAACTGTTTTTT.